Below are 16 T cell receptor beta chains sequenced from a single sample in a study of brain metastases from non-small cell lung cancer. Assay: immunoSEQ multiplex PCR; the TCRdb copy retains only in-frame clones and omits some. The sample shows 950 to 1,500 clones, 85% of them seen only once. The sample was tissue from a brain metastasis. All receptors come from a donor at least 40 years old with non-small cell lung cancer.

This clone was picked up one time. Distinct nucleotide sequences in the sample also encode this CDR3. This rearrangement joins TRBV3-1 (or the pseudogene TRBV3-2) to TRBJ2-5; 11 bases line up with TRBD1. Germline V gene sequence: CDR1 LGHDT, CDR2 YNNKEL (reference sequence). V dropped 4 bases and J dropped 8; count of bases not matched to a gene: 3. This CDR3 contains 13 residues. The CDR3 here is CASSPGQGETQYF. For the CDR3, the DNA is TGTGCCAGCAGCCCGGGACAGGGGGAAACCCAGTACTTC.

The chain recombines TRBV4-1 with TRBJ2-4; 7 bases align to TRBD1. With V trimmed by 3 bases and J by 8 bases, 7 bases remained unmatched. There are 14 residues in the CDR3. Germline V gene data show CDR1 as MGHRA and CDR2 as YSYEKL. CDR3: CASSHATGTHIQYF. CDR3 nucleotides: TGCGCCAGCAGCCACGCGACAGGGACACACATTCAGTACTTC.

This chain connects TRBV7-3 to TRBJ2-5; TRBD1 might be the D (5 bases). Germline CDR1 is SGHTA and CDR2 is FQGTGA. This CDR3 has 15 amino acids. V lost 2 bases to trimming and J lost 1 base, with 11 bases between them. This CDR3 reads CASSLGAGPQETQYF. The CDR3 DNA is TGTGCCAGCAGCTTAGGGGCAGGACCCCAAGAGACCCAGTACTTC.

The V and J genes are TRBV10-1 and TRBJ1-1; D not certain. CDR3 length: 14 residues. V was clipped by 3 bases and J by 3 bases, with 11 bases between them. Per germline, CDR1 WNHNN and CDR2 SYGVQD (reference sequence). The CDR3 loop reads CASSDGGSDTEAFF. The CDR3 coding sequence is TGCGCCAGCAGTGACGGAGGGTCTGACACTGAAGCTTTCTTT.

To note about this clone: A junction boundary mismatches the germline segment, possibly from a read error. V is TRBV2 and J is TRBJ2-1; either TRBD1 or TRBD2 may supply D (5 bases each). CDR1 and CDR2 (germline): SNHLY, FYNNEI. This CDR3 is built from 13 residues. The CDR3 loop reads CVSSEGRTASPFF. The CDR3 DNA reads as TGTGTCAGCAGTGAGGGACGGACGGCCTCTCCGTTCTTC.

The CDR3, as DNA: TGTGCCAGCACCAAAGCCGGGACAGGGGGCTACGAGCAGTACTTC. This codes for CASTKAGTGGYEQYF. The chain employs TRBV6-6 and TRBJ2-7; 11 positions match TRBD1. This CDR3 is 15 amino acids long. After removal of 7 bases from V and 3 bases from J, the junction contained 8 bases not matched to a gene. Germline values: CDR1 MNHNY, CDR2 SVGAGI (reference sequence).

The gene calls are TRBV7-2 and TRBJ2-1; D perhaps matches TRBD2 (6 bases). This CDR3 has 16 amino acids. CDR1 SGHTA and CDR2 FQGNSA come from the germline V gene. The ends were cut back, 5 bases at V and 4 bases at J, with 18 bases in the middle. The CDR3 is CASSLDPGLYYNEQFF. Here the CDR3 DNA reads TGTGCCAGCAGCCTCGACCCGGGACTTTATTACAATGAGCAGTTCTTC.

Of note for this clone: The DNA is omitted, as the CDR3 cannot be located on it reliably, and the CDR3 follows TCRdb's listing. V gene TRBV29-1 combines with J gene TRBJ2-2; TRBD2, the D gene given by the table, was not confirmed from the DNA. The CDR3 region is 13 residues in length, termini included. CDR1 is SQVTM and CDR2 is ANQGSEA in the germline V gene. This CDR3 is CSVGGGNTGELFF.

In the case of this clone: A single base separates this from a much larger clone, so it may be a read error. Other DNA sequences from this sample encode an identical CDR3 as well. The V gene is TRBV3-1 (or the pseudogene TRBV3-2), the J gene TRBJ2-7; 8 nucleotides agree with TRBD2. CDR1 and CDR2 (germline): LGHDT, YNNKEL (reference sequence). The CDR3 loop spans 14 amino acids. The DNA for the CDR3 is TGTGCCAGCAGCCTCGTAGCGGGGAGCTACGAGCAGTACTTT. Translated: CASSLVAGSYEQYF.

The chain is built from TRBV10-2 and TRBJ2-1; tentatively, D is TRBD1 or TRBD2 (5 bases each). Germline values: CDR1 WSHSY, CDR2 SAAADI. Trimming shortened V by 10 bases and J by 6 bases, and 19 bases separated the two germline ends. CDR3 length: 14 residues. Here the CDR3 DNA reads TGCGCCACCTCTGGGGGAGTTGGGGGCAATGAGCAGTTCTTC. It is translated as CATSGGVGGNEQFF.

This chain uses TRBV29-1 with TRBJ2-3; 8 nucleotides match TRBD2. Trimming took 5 bases from V and 0 from J; bases not matched to a gene: 13. Germline values: CDR1 SQVTM, CDR2 ANQGSEA. The CDR3 length is 17 residues. CDR3 sequence (DNA): TGCAGCGTTTTAGGGGCGGGAGGACTAACTAGCACAGATACGCAGTATTTT. Amino acids: CSVLGAGGLTSTDTQYF.

CDR3 nucleotide sequence: TGTGCCTGGCCGCGACAGGCAGATACGCAGTATTTT. As protein: CAWPRQADTQYF. The rearrangement joins TRBV30 to TRBJ2-3; D is perhaps TRBD1 (6 bases). This CDR3 is built from 12 residues. V was trimmed by 5 bases and J by 4 bases, leaving 10 bases between them. Germline-derived CDR1 and CDR2 are GTSNPN and SVGIG (reference sequence).

This chain uses TRBV28 with TRBJ2-7; the D gene is possibly TRBD2 (6 bases). This CDR3 contains 13 residues. CDR1 MDHEN and CDR2 SYDVKM come from the germline V gene. The V and J ends lost 6 bases and 7 bases respectively, with 16 bases between them. In nucleotides, the CDR3 is TGTGCCAGCAGCCGAGGAGGGGCCCTGGAGCAGTACTTC. Amino acid sequence: CASSRGGALEQYF. Together with reference TRBV28 and TRBJ2-7, the CDR3 gives the full variable domain: DVKVTQSSRYLVKRTGEKVFLECVQDMDHENMFWYRQDPGLGLRLIYFSYDVKMKEKGDIPEGYSVSREKKERFSLILESASTNQTSMYLCASSRGGALEQYFGPGTRLTVT.

V and J are TRBV5-4 and TRBJ1-2; D call uncertain. The germline V and J ends were trimmed by 0 bases and 1 base, with 10 bases remaining between them. Germline assignment: CDR1 SGHNT and CDR2 YYREEE (reference sequence). This CDR3 has 15 residues. The CDR3 nucleotides read TGTGCCAGCAGCTTGGAGCTGACGGTTAACTATGGCTACACCTTC. The encoded protein is CASSLELTVNYGYTF.

The chain carries TRBV7-9 and TRBJ2-3; D is unclear. The germline CDR1 and CDR2 sequences are SEHNR and FQNEAQ (reference sequence). The CDR3 has 13 residues. V was trimmed by 2 bases and J by 9 bases, leaving 12 bases between them. CDR3 nucleotides: TGTGCCAGCAGCTTATCGACGGACGGAACGCAGTATTTT. Encoded protein: CASSLSTDGTQYF.

This chain uses TRBV27 with TRBJ2-3, with unresolved D. Germline loops: CDR1 MNHEY, CDR2 SMNVEV (reference sequence). The CDR3 is made up of 16 amino acids. Trimming left V 4 bases short and J 2 bases short, with 16 bases between. The CDR3 DNA follows: TGTGCCAGCAGTTGGGTGCCCGGGCCCAACACAGATACGCAGTATTTT. Its protein is CASSWVPGPNTDTQYF.